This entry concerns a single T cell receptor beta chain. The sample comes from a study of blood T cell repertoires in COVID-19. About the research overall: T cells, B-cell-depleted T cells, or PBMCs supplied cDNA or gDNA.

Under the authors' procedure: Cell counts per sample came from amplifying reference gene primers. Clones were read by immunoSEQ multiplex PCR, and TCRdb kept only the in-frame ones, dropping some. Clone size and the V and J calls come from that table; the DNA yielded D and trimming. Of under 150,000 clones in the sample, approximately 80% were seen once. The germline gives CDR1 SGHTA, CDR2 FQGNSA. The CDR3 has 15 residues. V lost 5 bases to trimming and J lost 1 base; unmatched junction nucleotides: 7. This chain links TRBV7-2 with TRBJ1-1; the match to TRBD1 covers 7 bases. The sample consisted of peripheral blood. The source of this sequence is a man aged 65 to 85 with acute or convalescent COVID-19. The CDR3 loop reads CASSTTGTANTEAFF. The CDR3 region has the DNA TGTGCCAGCAGCACGACCGGGACAGCGAACACTGAAGCTTTCTTT.